The 23 T cell receptor beta chains in this list originate from one sample, sequenced in a study of identical twins. MiXCR, run by TCRdb on the 5' RACE reads, gives a single entry per CDR3 protein. This table holds hundreds of thousands of distinct CDR3 sequences, roughly 12% found once. These data were also reused for a study on yellow fever vaccine responses in identical twins.

Sequences were obtained from PBMCs. All receptors derive from a woman between 18 and 29 years old in good health.

This clonotype was counted at least ten times. The chain is built from TRBV29-1 and TRBJ2-2; D possibly corresponds to TRBD1 (5 bases). V was trimmed by 3 bases and J by 6 bases, leaving 11 bases between them. CDR1 is SQVTM, CDR2 ANQGSEA, per germline. This CDR3 has 13 amino acids. CDR3 sequence (DNA): TGCAGCGTTGATCCCAGGGCCGCCGGGGAGCTGTTTTTT. Its translation: CSVDPRAAGELFF.

J is TRBJ2-3 and V is TRBV20-1; D remains unclear. CDR3 length: 13 amino acids. Per germline, CDR1 DFQATT and CDR2 SNEGSKA (reference sequence). V dropped 0 bases and J dropped 5 bases, with 9 bases sitting between them. CDR3 in amino acids: CSARDRVEDTQYF. The CDR3 DNA sequence: TGCAGTGCTAGAGATCGGGTCGAAGATACGCAGTATTTT.

The chain links TRBV20-1 to TRBJ2-5, with D perhaps TRBD1 or TRBD2 (5 bases each). The length of the CDR3 is 14 residues. Germline lookup yields CDR1 DFQATT and CDR2 SNEGSKA (reference sequence). V lost 3 bases and J 4 bases, leaving 15 bases between the germline ends. For the CDR3, the DNA is TGCAGTGCTAGGAGTTGGGGGAGCACAGAGACCCAGTACTTC. Translating it yields CSARSWGSTETQYF.

The V gene is TRBV10-3, the J gene TRBJ2-7, with 11 bases fitting TRBD2. Trimming at V came to 8 bases and at J to 0 bases, leaving 3 bases not matched to a gene. The CDR3 is 14 residues long. Germline lookup yields CDR1 ENHRY and CDR2 SYGVKD. For the CDR3, the DNA is TGTGCCATCTCGACTAGCGGGGACTCCTACGAGCAGTACTTC. Encoded protein: CAISTSGDSYEQYF.

In this sample, this clonotype turned up a few times. The V call is TRBV6-5, the J call TRBJ2-1; 7 bases are shared with TRBD2. The CDR3 covers 19 residues. Germline-derived CDR1 and CDR2 are MNHEY and SVGAGI. The ends lost 0 bases at V and 2 bases at J; junction bases unmatched: 13. CDR3: CASSYSGEGAGRAYNEQFF. CDR3 bases: TGTGCCAGCAGTTACTCAGGAGAAGGAGCAGGGAGGGCCTACAATGAGCAGTTCTTC.

This clonotype was counted at least ten times. This rearrangement joins TRBV20-1 to TRBJ2-1, with D maybe TRBD1 (6 bases). Looked up from germline, CDR1 is DFQATT and CDR2 is SNEGSKA (reference sequence). Trimming left V 7 bases short and J 3 bases short, with 16 bases between. This CDR3 spans 14 amino acids. The CDR3 bases are TGCAGTGTTCCCGGACAGAGGAGCTACAATGAGCAGTTCTTC. This codes for CSVPGQRSYNEQFF.

This clonotype came up many times. The chain combines TRBV11-1 with TRBJ2-1; 12 nucleotides agree with TRBD2. J was trimmed by 0 bases and V by 5 bases; bases with no gene match: 8. This CDR3 has 18 amino acids. Germline V lookup: CDR1 SGHAT, CDR2 FQDESV (reference sequence). The CDR3, as DNA: TGTGCCAGCAGCCTGACTAGCGGGGGCCCTAGCTCCTACAATGAGCAGTTCTTC. Its protein product is CASSLTSGGPSSYNEQFF.

This clonotype appeared many times. The chain couples TRBV4-1 to TRBJ2-5; D ambiguous. Germline values: CDR1 MGHRA, CDR2 YSYEKL. Trimming took 1 base from V and 4 from J, leaving 7 bases between them. The CDR3 is 13 residues long. The chain's CDR3 is CASSQGQRETQYF. CDR3 sequence (DNA): TGCGCCAGCAGCCAAGGCCAGAGAGAGACCCAGTACTTC.

This clonotype was counted ten times or more. This chain connects TRBV29-1 to TRBJ1-1; TRBD1 is a possible D gene (6 bases). Germline values: CDR1 SQVTM, CDR2 ANQGSEA. The V end lost 6 bases, the J end lost 2 bases, and 13 bases lay between the germline ends. The length of the CDR3 is 13 residues. The CDR3: CSVTGTINTEAFF. CDR3 in DNA: TGCAGCGTCACCGGGACAATCAACACTGAAGCTTTCTTT. Full variable domain (outside the CDR3, taken from reference TRBV29-1 and TRBJ1-1): SAVISQKPSRDICQRGTSLTIQCQVDSQVTMMFWYRQQPGQSLTLIATANQGSEATYESGFVIDKFPISRPNLTFSTLTVSNMSPEDSSIYLCSVTGTINTEAFFGQGTRLTVV.

J is TRBJ2-3 and V is TRBV12-3 or TRBV12-4, with D uncertain. Trimming left V 4 bases short and J 10 bases short, with 15 bases between. The CDR3 runs to 13 residues. CDR3 protein: CASSSQYQNPQYF. The CDR3 DNA reads TGTGCCAGCAGTTCCCAATACCAGAACCCGCAGTATTTT.

This clonotype was detected only a few times. The gene calls are TRBV6-1 and TRBJ1-5; perhaps TRBD1 as D (6 bases). Germline CDR1 is MNHNS and CDR2 is SASEGT. V lost 6 bases and J lost 6, with 15 bases in between. This CDR3 contains 14 residues. CDR3 protein: CASSPQTGFQPQHF. DNA for the CDR3: TGTGCCAGCAGCCCCCAGACAGGATTTCAGCCCCAGCATTTT.

Turning to this clonotype: At one end the junction does not follow the germline gene, possibly because of a read error. This chain uses TRBV12-5 with TRBJ2-1; D gene unclear. The CDR3 sequence is 17 residues long. Germline-derived CDR1 and CDR2 are LGHNT and FRNRAP. For the CDR3, the DNA is TGTGCTGGTGGTTTGGTTCTGGTGGCGAGCTCCTACAATGAGCAGTTCTTC. Residues: CAGGLVLVASSYNEQFF.

This clonotype was found a few times. V usage is TRBV18 and J usage is TRBJ2-1; the D gene could be TRBD1 or TRBD2 (6 bases each). CDR1 and CDR2 from the germline V gene are KGHSH and LQKENI. Trimming shortened V by 1 base and J by 9 bases, and 16 bases separated the two germline ends. The CDR3 has 15 residues. CDR3 bases: TGTGCCAGCTCACCACGGAGGGGGGTGGAGAGTGAGCAGTTCTTC. This codes for CASSPRRGVESEQFF. Full variable domain (outside the CDR3, taken from reference TRBV18 and TRBJ2-1): NAGVMQNPRHLVRRRGQEARLRCSPMKGHSHVYWYRQLPEEGLKFMVYLQKENIIDESGMPKERFSAEFPKEGPSILRIQQVVRGDSAAYFCASSPRRGVESEQFFGPGTRLTVL.

This clonotype was picked up many times. This chain connects TRBV10-3 to TRBJ1-2; 8 positions agree with TRBD1. Germline CDR1 is ENHRY and CDR2 is SYGVKD. The CDR3 spans 14 residues. V lost 0 bases, J lost 6 bases, and 3 bases stayed unmatched. CDR3 sequence: CAISESHRGDGYTF. In DNA form, the CDR3 reads TGTGCCATCAGTGAGTCGCACAGGGGGGATGGCTACACCTTC.

This clonotype was seen once. The V and J genes are TRBV5-5 and TRBJ2-4; 11 bases align to TRBD1. The V gene end was trimmed by 3 bases and the J gene end by 8 bases; junction bases not matched to a gene: 10. Germline V gene lookup returns CDR1 SGHKS and CDR2 YYEKEE (reference sequence). This CDR3 region has 16 residues. The CDR3 region has the DNA TGTGCCAGCAGCTCGGACAGGGGGCTCCTTCGGGACATTCAGTACTTC. Amino acid sequence: CASSSDRGLLRDIQYF.

This clonotype was recorded a few times. The chain carries TRBV6-5 and TRBJ1-5; D is unclear. The germline gives CDR1 MNHEY, CDR2 SVGAGI. V shed 4 bases and J shed 6 bases, with 7 bases lying between them. The CDR3 contains 12 residues. The CDR3 DNA sequence: TGTGCCAGCAGTTCTATAGGTCAGCCCCAGCATTTT. It specifies CASSSIGQPQHF.

The rearrangement joins TRBV7-8 to TRBJ2-5; 7 positions match TRBD2. The CDR3 is 15 residues long. Germline assignment: CDR1 SGHVS and CDR2 FQNEAQ. J lost 5 bases, V lost 2 bases, and 8 bases had no gene match. The CDR3 bases are TGTGCCAGCAGCTTAAGGATCGGGGGGTTGGAGACCCAGTACTTC. The encoded protein is CASSLRIGGLETQYF.

This clonotype was picked up a small number of times. The chain has TRBV5-1 and TRBJ1-2; possible D gene TRBD1, 6 bases. The CDR3 spans 15 residues. CDR1 and CDR2 (germline): SGHRS, YFSETQ. Trimming shortened V by 4 bases and J by 1 base, and 14 bases separated the two germline ends. Written as DNA, the CDR3 is TGCGCCAGCAGCCTCGGACAGTCCCTTAACTATGGCTACACCTTC. Residues: CASSLGQSLNYGYTF.

V usage is TRBV19 and J usage is TRBJ2-1, with D tentatively TRBD1 (5 bases). The CDR3 consists of 12 residues. CDR1 is LNHDA, CDR2 SQIVND, per germline (reference sequence). Trimming took off 3 bases at V and 9 bases at J, with 9 bases between the two ends. CDR3 sequence reads: CASSILRGEQFF. CDR3 DNA: TGTGCCAGTAGTATTCTAAGGGGTGAGCAGTTCTTC. Looking up the rest from reference TRBV19 and TRBJ2-1 gives the full variable domain: DGGITQSPKYLFRKEGQNVTLSCEQNLNHDAMYWYRQDPGQGLRLIYYSQIVNDFQKGDIAEGYSVSREKKESFPLTVTSAQKNPTAFYLCASSILRGEQFFGPGTRLTVL.

This clonotype was counted ten times or more. The J gene is TRBJ2-5, the V gene TRBV12-3 or TRBV12-4; D ambiguous. The CDR3 runs 11 residues. The germline V and J ends were trimmed by 6 bases and 5 bases, with 7 bases remaining between them. The CDR3 protein is CASSAAETQYF. In nucleotides, the CDR3 is TGTGCCAGCAGCGCAGCCGAGACCCAGTACTTC.

This clonotype was seen ten or more times. The rearrangement uses TRBV20-1 and TRBJ2-1; possibly TRBD2 for D (7 bases). Germline-derived CDR1 and CDR2 are DFQATT and SNEGSKA (reference sequence). This CDR3 contains 14 residues. The CDR3 loop reads CMVGGGTSYNEQFF. In nucleotides, the CDR3 is TGCATGGTTGGCGGGGGCACCTCCTACAATGAGCAGTTCTTC.

The V gene is TRBV18, the J gene TRBJ2-5; TRBD2 might be the D (5 bases). Germline CDR1 is KGHSH and CDR2 is LQKENI. Trimming pared 3 bases from V and 4 bases from J, leaving 9 bases between. The CDR3 runs 13 residues. The DNA of the CDR3 is TGTGCCAGCTCACCTCGGACTGGAGAGACCCAGTACTTC. Protein: CASSPRTGETQYF.

This clonotype was counted between two and nine times. The chain carries TRBV6-1 and TRBJ2-5; 10 nucleotides match TRBD2. V lost 6 bases and J lost 2; bases outside the gene matches: 9. Per germline, CDR1 MNHNS and CDR2 SASEGT. This CDR3 spans 16 amino acids. CDR3 residues: CASSPTGLANQETQYF. In DNA, the CDR3 is TGTGCCAGCAGCCCAACGGGACTAGCGAATCAAGAGACCCAGTACTTC.